The 19 T cell receptor beta chains reported below all come from one sample, sequenced in a study of T cells in Graves' hyperthyroidism and ophthalmopathy. The investigators amplified TCR beta CDR3 regions from RNA transcripts. With the HTBI primer set, the TCR CDR3 went through a first round of RT-PCR. TCRdb independently ran MiXCR on the multiplex PCR reads; one entry per CDR3 protein. The profile shows about 350,000 distinct CDR3 sequences, roughly 13% of them singletons. The sequenced sample consisted of blood. The receptors come from a woman younger than 45 with Graves' hyperthyroidism.

This clonotype was recorded at least ten times. The genes are TRBV20-1 and TRBJ2-4; TRBD1 aligns across 9 bases. CDR1 and CDR2 from the germline V gene are DFQATT and SNEGSKA (reference sequence). The J segment lost 7 bases and the V segment lost 5 bases, leaving 6 bases of the junction unmatched. This CDR3 region has 13 residues. The DNA for the CDR3 is TGCAGTGCTGGGACAGGGTGGTTGAACATTCAGTACTTC. Translating gives CSAGTGWLNIQYF.

This clonotype turned up a few times. This chain uses TRBV9 with TRBJ2-1; 7 bases are shared with TRBD2. Looked up from germline, CDR1 is SGDLS and CDR2 is YYNGEE. The CDR3 sequence is 16 residues long. With V trimmed by 2 bases and J by 6 bases, 11 bases remained unmatched. The CDR3 here is CASSVTGTIRSNEQFF. The CDR3 coding sequence is TGTGCCAGCAGCGTTACCGGGACTATAAGGAGCAATGAGCAGTTCTTC.

The chain links TRBV12-3 or TRBV12-4 to TRBJ2-6; 7 nucleotides line up with TRBD2. This CDR3 is 20 amino acids long. The trim removed 7 bases at V and 9 bases at J, leaving 27 bases unmatched. The CDR3 is CASTNRGASGARGEDNVLTF. The DNA of the CDR3 is TGTGCCAGCACCAACCGTGGGGCTAGCGGTGCCCGGGGTGAGGACAACGTCCTGACTTTC.

The chain recombines TRBV20-1 with TRBJ2-1, with D possibly TRBD1 on 6 matching bases. Germline V CDR1 and CDR2: DFQATT, SNEGSKA (reference sequence). Trimming shortened V by 6 bases and J by 0 bases, and 9 bases separated the two germline ends. The CDR3 spans 13 residues. The CDR3 sequence: CSAGDNSYNEQFF. In nucleotides, the CDR3 is TGCAGTGCCGGGGACAACTCCTACAATGAGCAGTTCTTC.

This clonotype has more than one count but fewer than ten. The chain has TRBV16 and TRBJ2-2; no clear D gene. There are 14 residues in the CDR3. V was clipped by 1 base and J by 4 bases, with 7 bases between them. The V gene's germline CDR1 is KGHSY and CDR2 FQNENV. The CDR3 bases are TGTGCCAGCAGCCAATTGTCACCCACCGGGGAGCTGTTTTTT. Its protein is CASSQLSPTGELFF.

This clonotype has ten or more counts. The chain has TRBV28 and TRBJ2-1; D unresolved. Trimming left V 8 bases short and J 5 bases short, with 10 bases between. CDR1 is MDHEN and CDR2 is SYDVKM in the germline V gene. CDR3 length equals 12 residues. The CDR3 bases are TGTGCCAGCCGCGACGGCCACAATGAGCAGTTCTTC. The encoded protein is CASRDGHNEQFF.

This clonotype was counted many times. V is TRBV10-3 and J is TRBJ1-4, with D possibly matching TRBD1 (6 bases). The ends were cut back, 11 bases at V and 3 bases at J, with 13 bases in the middle. Germline V gene data show CDR1 as ENHRY and CDR2 as SYGVKD. This CDR3 contains 13 residues. CDR3 in DNA: TGTGCCGGCCAGGACAGCCCTAATGAAAAACTGTTTTTT. This sequence encodes CAGQDSPNEKLFF.

The table lists this clonotype with many counts. This rearrangement joins TRBV5-6 to TRBJ2-1; TRBD1 matches 8 bases. The germline gives CDR1 SGHDT, CDR2 YYEEEE. With V trimmed by 4 bases and J by 8 bases, 17 bases remained unmatched. The CDR3 loop spans 17 amino acids. The CDR3 DNA reads TGTGCCAGCAGCCCCACTGGAACAGGGGGTCTTAGGTATGAGCAGTTCTTC. Its protein product is CASSPTGTGGLRYEQFF.

The CDR3: CSVERGRTGELFF. CDR3 in DNA: TGCAGCGTTGAACGGGGCAGGACCGGGGAGCTGTTTTTT. The V call is TRBV29-1, the J call TRBJ2-2; perhaps D is TRBD1 or TRBD2 (5 bases each). The CDR3 extends over 13 amino acids. Germline V gene data show CDR1 as SQVTM and CDR2 as ANQGSEA. The V end was cut by 2 bases, the J end by 5 bases, with 9 bases between.

This clonotype was seen many times. The V call is TRBV10-3, the J call TRBJ2-7, with D hard to call. CDR3 length: 13 residues. Per germline, CDR1 ENHRY and CDR2 SYGVKD. With 0 bases removed from V and 3 bases from J, the gap between germline ends came to 6 bases. This CDR3 is CAISESWSYEQYF. The CDR3 region has the DNA TGTGCCATCAGTGAGTCGTGGAGCTACGAGCAGTACTTC.

The table lists this clonotype with many counts. The chain recombines TRBV29-1 with TRBJ2-7; D is uncertain. The V gene's germline CDR1 is SQVTM and CDR2 ANQGSEA. The CDR3 runs to 12 residues. With 6 bases removed from V and 5 bases from J, the gap between germline ends came to 14 bases. The CDR3: CSVEDGLDEQYF. As DNA, the CDR3 is TGCAGCGTCGAGGACGGGCTCGACGAGCAGTACTTC.

The chain is built from TRBV18 and TRBJ2-6; weak D call: TRBD1 (5 bases). Trimming left V 6 bases short and J 2 bases short, with 11 bases between. The CDR3 has 15 amino acids. CDR1 and CDR2 from the germline V gene are KGHSH and LQKENI. Here the CDR3 DNA reads TGTGCCAGCTCCCTCACAGGAACTGGGGCCAACGTCCTGACTTTC. As protein: CASSLTGTGANVLTF.

At least ten counts were recorded for this clonotype. The chain joins TRBV6-2 or TRBV6-3 to TRBJ1-5; D unclear. Trimming stripped 0 bases from V and 5 bases from J, with 8 bases between. Germline V lookup: CDR1 MNHEY, CDR2 SVGEGT. The CDR3 sequence is 14 residues long. The CDR3 protein is CASSYSTADQPQHF. In DNA, the CDR3 is TGTGCCAGCAGTTACTCGACGGCCGATCAGCCCCAGCATTTT.

At least ten counts were recorded for this clonotype. The V and J genes are TRBV28 and TRBJ1-1; no reliable D call. Germline CDR1 and CDR2: MDHEN and SYDVKM. The V gene lost 2 bases and the J gene lost 2 bases, with 6 bases spanning the gap. CDR3 length: 13 residues. CDR3 sequence reads: CASSLIDNTEAFF. The CDR3 DNA reads as TGTGCCAGCAGTTTAATCGACAACACTGAAGCTTTCTTT.

Many counts were recorded for this clonotype. The chain has TRBV6-1 and TRBJ2-5; 11 nucleotides align to TRBD1. The CDR3 has 14 residues. CDR1 MNHNS and CDR2 SASEGT come from the germline V gene. Trimming cost V 6 bases and J 4 bases; bases outside gene matches: 4. CDR3 nucleotides: TGTGCCAGCAGCATGGACAGGGGGCGAGAGACCCAGTACTTC. This translates into CASSMDRGRETQYF.

This clonotype has more than one count but fewer than ten. V usage is TRBV24-1 and J usage is TRBJ1-5; D possibly corresponds to TRBD1 (6 bases). There are 16 residues in the CDR3. V was pared by 9 bases and J by 11 bases, with 28 bases between. Per the germline V gene, CDR1 is KGHDR and CDR2 is SFDVKD. The CDR3 nucleotides are TGTGCCACCCCGTGGGATAACGACAGGCCACGGTCAGCCCAGCATTTT. Translation: CATPWDNDRPRSAQHF.

The chain uses TRBV7-3 and TRBJ2-2, with D possibly TRBD2 on 5 matching bases. The CDR3 is 15 residues long. Germline CDR1 is SGHTA and CDR2 is FQGTGA. Trimming stripped 2 bases from V and 4 bases from J, with 11 bases between. CDR3 DNA sequence: TGTGCCAGCAGCTTAGGAGGAACCCCCACCGGGGAGCTGTTTTTT. Its protein product is CASSLGGTPTGELFF.

This clonotype was seen more than once but under ten times. The CDR3 sequence is CAWSGQGPIADTQYF. CDR3 DNA: TGTGCCTGGAGTGGTCAGGGTCCGATCGCAGATACGCAGTATTTT. The genes are TRBV30 and TRBJ2-3, with D tentatively TRBD1 (5 bases). V gave up 1 base and J gave up 4 bases, with 15 bases separating them. This CDR3 comprises 15 residues. The germline V gene has CDR1 GTSNPN and CDR2 SVGIG (reference sequence).

The CDR3 loop is CASSVPGATQYGYTF. The CDR3, as DNA: TGTGCCAGCAGCGTCCCGGGGGCTACCCAGTATGGCTACACCTTC. J is TRBJ1-2 and V is TRBV9; weak D call: TRBD1 (6 bases). This CDR3 is 15 amino acids long. The V gene lost 2 bases and the J gene lost 5 bases, with 16 bases spanning the gap. The germline V gene encodes CDR1 SGDLS and CDR2 YYNGEE.